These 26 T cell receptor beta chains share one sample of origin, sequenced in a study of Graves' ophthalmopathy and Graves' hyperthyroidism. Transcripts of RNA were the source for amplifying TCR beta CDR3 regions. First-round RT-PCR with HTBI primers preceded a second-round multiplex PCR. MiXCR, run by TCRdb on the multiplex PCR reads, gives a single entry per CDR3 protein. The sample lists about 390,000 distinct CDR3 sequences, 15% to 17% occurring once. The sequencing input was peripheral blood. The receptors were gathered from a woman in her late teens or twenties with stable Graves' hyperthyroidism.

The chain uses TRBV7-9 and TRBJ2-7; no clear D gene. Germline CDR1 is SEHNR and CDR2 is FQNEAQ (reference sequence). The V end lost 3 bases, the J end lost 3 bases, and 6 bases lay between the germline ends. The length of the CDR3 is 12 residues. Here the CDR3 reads CASSLVLYEQYF. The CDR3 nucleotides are TGTGCCAGCAGCTTGGTTCTCTACGAGCAGTACTTC.

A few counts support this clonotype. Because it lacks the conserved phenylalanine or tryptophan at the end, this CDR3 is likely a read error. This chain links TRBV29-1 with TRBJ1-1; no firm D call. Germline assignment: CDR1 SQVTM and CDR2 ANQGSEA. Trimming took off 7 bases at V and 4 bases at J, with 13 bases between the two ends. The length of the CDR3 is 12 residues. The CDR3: CSGQFGVTEAFL. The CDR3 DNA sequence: TGCAGCGGTCAATTCGGGGTCACTGAAGCTTTCCTT.

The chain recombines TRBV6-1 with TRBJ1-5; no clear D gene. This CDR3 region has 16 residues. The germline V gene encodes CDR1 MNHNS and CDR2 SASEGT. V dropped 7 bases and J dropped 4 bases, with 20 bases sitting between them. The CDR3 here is CASTRERRQTNQPQHF. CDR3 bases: TGTGCCAGCACCAGAGAGAGGCGGCAGACTAATCAGCCCCAGCATTTT.

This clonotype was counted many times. Written as DNA, the CDR3 is TGTGCCAGCAGCCGGGACAGCGCCTACGAGCAGTACTTC. Its protein is CASSRDSAYEQYF. The chain employs TRBV7-2 and TRBJ2-7, with 7 positions matching TRBD1. Germline values: CDR1 SGHTA, CDR2 FQGNSA. V was pared by 5 bases and J by 2 bases, with 3 bases of the junction left unmatched. This CDR3 is 13 amino acids long.

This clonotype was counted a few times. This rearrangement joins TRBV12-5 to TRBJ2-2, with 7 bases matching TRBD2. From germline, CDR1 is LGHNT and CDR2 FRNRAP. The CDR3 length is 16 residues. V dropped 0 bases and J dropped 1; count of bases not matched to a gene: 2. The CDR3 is CASGLVAGKNTGELFF. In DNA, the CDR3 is TGTGCTAGTGGTTTGGTAGCGGGGAAGAACACCGGGGAGCTGTTTTTT. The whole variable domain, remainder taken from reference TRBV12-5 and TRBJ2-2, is DARVTQTPRHKVTEMGQEVTMRCQPILGHNTVFWYRQTMMQGLELLAYFRNRAPLDDSGMPKDRFSAEMPDATLATLKIQPSEPRDSAVYFCASGLVAGKNTGELFFGEGSRLTVL.

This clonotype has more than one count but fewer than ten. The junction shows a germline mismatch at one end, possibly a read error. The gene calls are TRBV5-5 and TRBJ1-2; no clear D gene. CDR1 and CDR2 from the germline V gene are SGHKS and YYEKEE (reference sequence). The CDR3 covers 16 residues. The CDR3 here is CAGSHQTRLVGYGYTF. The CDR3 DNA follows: TGTGCCGGCAGCCACCAAACAAGGCTAGTTGGCTATGGCTACACCTTC.

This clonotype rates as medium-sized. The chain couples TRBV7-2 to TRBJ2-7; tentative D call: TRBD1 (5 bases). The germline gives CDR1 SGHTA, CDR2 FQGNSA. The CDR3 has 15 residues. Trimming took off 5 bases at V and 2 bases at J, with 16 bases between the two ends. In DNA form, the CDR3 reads TGTGCCAGCAGCACCGGACGCCAGGGAACCTACGAGCAGTACTTC. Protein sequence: CASSTGRQGTYEQYF.

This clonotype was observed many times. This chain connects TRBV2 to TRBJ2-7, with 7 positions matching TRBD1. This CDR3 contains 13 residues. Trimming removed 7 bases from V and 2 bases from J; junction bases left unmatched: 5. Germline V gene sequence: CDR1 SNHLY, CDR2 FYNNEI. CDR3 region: CASNYRGPYEQYF. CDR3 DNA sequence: TGTGCCAGCAATTACAGGGGCCCCTACGAGCAGTACTTC.

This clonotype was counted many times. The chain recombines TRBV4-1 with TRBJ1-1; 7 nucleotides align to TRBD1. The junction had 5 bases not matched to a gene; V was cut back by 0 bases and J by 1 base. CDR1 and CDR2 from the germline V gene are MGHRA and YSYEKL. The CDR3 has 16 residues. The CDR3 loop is CASSQDRGQKNTEAFF. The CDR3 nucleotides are TGCGCCAGCAGCCAAGATAGGGGACAGAAGAACACTGAAGCTTTCTTT.

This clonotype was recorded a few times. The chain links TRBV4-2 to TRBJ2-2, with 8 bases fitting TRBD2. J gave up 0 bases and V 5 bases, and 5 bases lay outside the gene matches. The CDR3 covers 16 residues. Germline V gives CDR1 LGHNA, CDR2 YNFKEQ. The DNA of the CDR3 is TGTGCCAGCAGCATCGGGGGGGGCTCGAACACCGGGGAGCTGTTTTTT. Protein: CASSIGGGSNTGELFF.

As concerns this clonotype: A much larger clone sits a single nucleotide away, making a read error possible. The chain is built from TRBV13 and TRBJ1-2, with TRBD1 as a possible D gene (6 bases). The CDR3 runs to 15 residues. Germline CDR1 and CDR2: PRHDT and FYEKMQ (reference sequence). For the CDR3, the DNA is TGTGCCGGCAGCTCCCGACAGGATGCCAACTATGGCTACACCTTC. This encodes CAGSSRQDANYGYTF.

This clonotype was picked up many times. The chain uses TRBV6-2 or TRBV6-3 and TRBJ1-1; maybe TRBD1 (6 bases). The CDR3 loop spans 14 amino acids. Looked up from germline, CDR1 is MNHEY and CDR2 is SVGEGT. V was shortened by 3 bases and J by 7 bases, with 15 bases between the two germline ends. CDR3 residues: CASSYLGGRGEAFF. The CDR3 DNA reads TGTGCCAGCAGTTATCTAGGGGGGAGAGGTGAAGCTTTCTTT.

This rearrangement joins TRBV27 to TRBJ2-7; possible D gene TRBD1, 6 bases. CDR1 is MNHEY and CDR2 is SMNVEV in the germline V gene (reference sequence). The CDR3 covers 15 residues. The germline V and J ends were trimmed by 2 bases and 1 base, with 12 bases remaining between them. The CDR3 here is CASSLTVGASYEQYF. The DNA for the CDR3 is TGTGCCAGCAGTTTAACCGTGGGGGCGTCCTACGAGCAGTACTTC.

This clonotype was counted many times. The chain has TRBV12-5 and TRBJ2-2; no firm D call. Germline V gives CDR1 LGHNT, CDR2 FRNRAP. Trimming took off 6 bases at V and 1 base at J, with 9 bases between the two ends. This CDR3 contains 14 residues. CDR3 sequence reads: CASGLGRNTGELFF. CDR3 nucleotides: TGTGCTAGTGGCCTAGGACGGAACACCGGGGAGCTGTTTTTT.

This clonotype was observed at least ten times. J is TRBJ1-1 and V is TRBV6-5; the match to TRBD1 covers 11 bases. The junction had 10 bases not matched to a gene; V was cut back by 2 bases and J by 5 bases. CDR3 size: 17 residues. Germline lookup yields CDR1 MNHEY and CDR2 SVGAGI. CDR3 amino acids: CASSYVGVGQGATEAFF. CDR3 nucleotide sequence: TGTGCCAGCAGTTACGTGGGAGTTGGACAGGGGGCTACTGAAGCTTTCTTT.

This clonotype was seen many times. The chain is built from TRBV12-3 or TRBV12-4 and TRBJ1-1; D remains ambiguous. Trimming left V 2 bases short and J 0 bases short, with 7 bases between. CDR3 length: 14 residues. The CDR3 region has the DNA TGTGCCAGCAGTTTAATGGCAATGAACACTGAAGCTTTCTTT. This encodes CASSLMAMNTEAFF.

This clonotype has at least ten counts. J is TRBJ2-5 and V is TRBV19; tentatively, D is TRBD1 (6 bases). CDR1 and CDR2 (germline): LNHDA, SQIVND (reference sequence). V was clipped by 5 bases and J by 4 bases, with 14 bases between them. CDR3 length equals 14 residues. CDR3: CASSGQGRGETQYF. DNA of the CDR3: TGTGCCAGTAGTGGGCAGGGGAGAGGAGAGACCCAGTACTTC. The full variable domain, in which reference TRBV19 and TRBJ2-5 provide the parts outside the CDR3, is DGGITQSPKYLFRKEGQNVTLSCEQNLNHDAMYWYRQDPGQGLRLIYYSQIVNDFQKGDIAEGYSVSREKKESFPLTVTSAQKNPTAFYLCASSGQGRGETQYFGPGTRLLVL.

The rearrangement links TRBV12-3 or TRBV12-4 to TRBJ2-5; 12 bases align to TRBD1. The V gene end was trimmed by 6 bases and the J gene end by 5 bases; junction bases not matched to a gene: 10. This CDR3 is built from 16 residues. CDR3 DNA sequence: TGTGCCAGCAGCGTCGGGACAGGGGGCTGGTGGGAGACCCAGTACTTC. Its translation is CASSVGTGGWWETQYF.

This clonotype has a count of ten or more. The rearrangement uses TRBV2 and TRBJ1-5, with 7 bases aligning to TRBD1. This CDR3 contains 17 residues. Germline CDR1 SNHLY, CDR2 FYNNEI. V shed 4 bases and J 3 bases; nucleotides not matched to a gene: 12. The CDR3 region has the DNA TGTGCCAGCAGTGCGACGCCGGGACAGAAAAACAATCAGCCCCAGCATTTT. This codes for CASSATPGQKNNQPQHF. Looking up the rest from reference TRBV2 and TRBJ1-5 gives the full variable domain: EPEVTQTPSHQVTQMGQEVILRCVPISNHLYFYWYRQILGQKVEFLVSFYNNEISEKSEIFDDQFSVERPDGSNFTLKIRSTKLEDSAMYFCASSATPGQKNNQPQHFGDGTRLSIL.

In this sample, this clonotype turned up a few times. CDR3 DNA: TGTGCCAGCAGCCCCTTTAGCTGGTATGGCTACACCTTC. It codes for CASSPFSWYGYTF. The chain employs TRBV11-2 and TRBJ1-2; no clear D gene. The ends were cut back, 5 bases at V and 5 bases at J, with 12 bases in the middle. This CDR3 is 13 amino acids long. Germline CDR1 is SGHAT and CDR2 is FQNNGV. The whole variable domain, filled in from reference TRBV11-2 and TRBJ1-2, reads EAGVAQSPRYKIIEKRQSVAFWCNPISGHATLYWYQQILGQGPKLLIQFQNNGVVDDSQLPKDRFSAERLKGVDSTLKIQPAKLEDSAVYLCASSPFSWYGYTFGSGTRLTVV.

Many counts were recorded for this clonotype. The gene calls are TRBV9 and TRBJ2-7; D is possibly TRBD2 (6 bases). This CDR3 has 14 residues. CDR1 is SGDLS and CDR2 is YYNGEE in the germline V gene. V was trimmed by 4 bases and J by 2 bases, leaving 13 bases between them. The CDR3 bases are TGTGCCAGCAGCAAGGACTACAGACCCTACGAGCAGTACTTC. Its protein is CASSKDYRPYEQYF.

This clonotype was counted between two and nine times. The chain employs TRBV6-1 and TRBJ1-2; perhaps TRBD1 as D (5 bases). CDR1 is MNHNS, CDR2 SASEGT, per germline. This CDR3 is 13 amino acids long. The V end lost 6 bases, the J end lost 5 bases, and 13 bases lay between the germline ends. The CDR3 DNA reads TGTGCCAGCAGATCGGGGGAGGTATATGGCTACACCTTC. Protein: CASRSGEVYGYTF.

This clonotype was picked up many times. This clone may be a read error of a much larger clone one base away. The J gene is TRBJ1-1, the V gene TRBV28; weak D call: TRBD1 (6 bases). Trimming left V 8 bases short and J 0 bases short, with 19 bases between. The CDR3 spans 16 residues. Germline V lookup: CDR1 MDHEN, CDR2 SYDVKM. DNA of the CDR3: TGTGCCAGCGTCCCGGCAGGGGACGGAATGAACACTGAAGCTTTCTTT. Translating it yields CASVPAGDGMNTEAFF.

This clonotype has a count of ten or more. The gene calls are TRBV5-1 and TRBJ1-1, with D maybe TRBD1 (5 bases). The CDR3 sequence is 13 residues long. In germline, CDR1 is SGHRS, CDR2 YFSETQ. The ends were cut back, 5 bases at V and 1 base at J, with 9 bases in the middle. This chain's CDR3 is CASSSGENTEAFF. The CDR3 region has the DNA TGCGCCAGCAGTTCGGGGGAGAACACTGAAGCTTTCTTT.

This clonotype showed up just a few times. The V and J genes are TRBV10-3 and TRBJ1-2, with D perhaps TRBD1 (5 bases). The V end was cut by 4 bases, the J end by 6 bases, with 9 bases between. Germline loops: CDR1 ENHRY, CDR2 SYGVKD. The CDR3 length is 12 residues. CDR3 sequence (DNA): TGTGCCATCAGTGTTTTAGGGGATGGCTACACCTTC. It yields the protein CAISVLGDGYTF.

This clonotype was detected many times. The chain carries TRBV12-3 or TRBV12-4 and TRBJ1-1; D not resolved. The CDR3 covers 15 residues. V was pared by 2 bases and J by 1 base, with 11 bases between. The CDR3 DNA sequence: TGTGCCAGCAGTTTAAGTGTGGCAGAGAACACTGAAGCTTTCTTT. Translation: CASSLSVAENTEAFF.